This T cell receptor (beta chain) was observed in a study of T cell responses to AZD1222 COVID-19 vaccine. Trimming pared 4 bases from V and 2 bases from J, leaving 13 bases between. Germline lookup yields CDR1 SGHDT and CDR2 YYEEEE. The CDR3 is 14 amino acids. Points on this clone: No antigen is known for it.

Overall study results and limits: As reported, nearly half of all spike-specific TCRs target variant regions that are unmutated. Vaccination with two AZD1222 doses was followed by a rise in Spike-specific TCR breadth and depth. It should be noted that donors were predominantly white British and more often female, and clonal diversity was possibly underestimated.

Profiled with immunoSEQ multiplex PCR; TCRdb holds only in-frame clones, not every one. The sample yields 140,000 to 150,000 clones, approximately 91% seen once. The analysis combined second doses at about 4 or about 12 weeks. This clonotype originated in an adult who received the AZD1222 COVID-19 vaccine. The chain is built from TRBV5-6 and TRBJ2-7; D is perhaps TRBD1 (5 bases). The sequences come from peripheral blood, collected 28 days after the second AZD1222 dose. CDR3 sequence (DNA): TGTGCCAGCAGCCAAGGTCAGGGAACCTACGAGCAGTACTTC. Translated, it gives CASSQGQGTYEQYF.